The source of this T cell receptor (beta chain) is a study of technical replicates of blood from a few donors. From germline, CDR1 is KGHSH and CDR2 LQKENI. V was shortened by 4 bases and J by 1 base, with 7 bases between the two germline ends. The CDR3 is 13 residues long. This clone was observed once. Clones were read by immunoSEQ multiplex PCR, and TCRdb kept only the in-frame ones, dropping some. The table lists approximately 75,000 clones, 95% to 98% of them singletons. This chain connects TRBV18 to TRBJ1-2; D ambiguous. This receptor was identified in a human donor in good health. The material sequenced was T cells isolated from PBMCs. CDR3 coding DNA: TGTGCCAGCTCACTCCAGGATAACTATGGCTACACCTTC. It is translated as CASSLQDNYGYTF.